This entry lists 14 T cell receptor beta chains sequenced from one sample in a study of T-cell memory formation after mild COVID-19. MiXCR, applied by TCRdb to the 5' RACE reads, yields one record per CDR3 protein. In the table there are under 450,000 distinct CDR3 sequences, about a quarter of which are singletons. Specimen: PBMCs or a T cell subset sorted from them (not recorded which). These receptors originate from an adult woman who had mild COVID-19 (a few samples of this study predate the infection). Cell type and time point are not known.

This clonotype was detected a few times. The chain has TRBV14 and TRBJ2-1; 9 bases align to TRBD2. This CDR3 is built from 16 residues. Germline assignment: CDR1 SGHDN and CDR2 FVKESK. V was clipped by 4 bases and J by 4 bases; unmatched bases: 8. CDR3 sequence: CASSPRGSGGYNEQFF. DNA of the CDR3: TGTGCCAGCAGCCCCCGGGGTAGCGGGGGATACAATGAGCAGTTCTTC.

This chain connects TRBV9 to TRBJ2-1; D perhaps matches TRBD2 (6 bases). Germline assignment: CDR1 SGDLS and CDR2 YYNGEE. The CDR3 loop spans 15 amino acids. Trimming left V 3 bases short and J 7 bases short, with 17 bases between. The CDR3 protein is CASSEGSGVLNEQFF. DNA for the CDR3: TGTGCCAGCAGCGAGGGTAGCGGAGTCCTGAATGAGCAGTTCTTC. Full variable domain (missing parts from reference TRBV9 and TRBJ2-1): DSGVTQTPKHLITATGQRVTLRCSPRSGDLSVYWYQQSLDQGLQFLIQYYNGEERAKGNILERFSAQQFPDLHSELNLSSLELGDSALYFCASSEGSGVLNEQFFGPGTRLTVL.

CDR3 region: CASATPPAGGYEQYF. The CDR3 coding sequence is TGTGCCAGCGCCACCCCCCCAGCGGGAGGCTACGAGCAGTACTTC. The genes are TRBV12-3 or TRBV12-4 and TRBJ2-7, with 9 bases aligning to TRBD2. The CDR3 runs 15 residues. V dropped 8 bases and J dropped 3; count of bases not matched to a gene: 11.

This clonotype came up a few times. CDR3 region: CASSLGGTNYGYTF. In nucleotides, the CDR3 is TGTGCCAGCAGTTTAGGGGGGACTAACTATGGCTACACCTTC. J is TRBJ1-2 and V is TRBV12-3 or TRBV12-4, with D perhaps TRBD1 (5 bases). The CDR3 contains 14 residues. V was shortened by 1 base and J by 0 bases, with 6 bases between the two germline ends.

The V gene is TRBV5-1, the J gene TRBJ2-4, with 9 nucleotides matching TRBD1. Trimming at V came to 3 bases and at J to 1 base, leaving 2 bases not matched to a gene. Germline loops: CDR1 SGHRS, CDR2 YFSETQ. The CDR3 sequence is 15 residues long. The CDR3 region is CASSSGQGAKNIQYF. DNA for the CDR3: TGCGCCAGCAGCTCTGGACAGGGGGCCAAAAACATTCAGTACTTC.

V and J are TRBV7-9 and TRBJ2-1; D is perhaps TRBD2 (6 bases). Trimming removed 2 bases at V and 15 bases at J, with 14 bases between. The germline V gene encodes CDR1 SEHNR and CDR2 FQNEAQ (reference sequence). The CDR3 extends over 12 amino acids. CDR3 amino acids: CASSLPMAGRFF. CDR3 DNA sequence: TGTGCCAGCAGCTTACCTATGGCGGGACGGTTCTTC.

This clonotype appeared a few times. The chain couples TRBV4-1 to TRBJ2-7; 7 nucleotides agree with TRBD1. V shed 4 bases, J shed 0 bases, and the junction held 6 bases outside the gene matches. Germline assignment: CDR1 MGHRA and CDR2 YSYEKL. The CDR3 sequence is 15 residues long. The CDR3 reads CASSLTGTDSYEQYF. The CDR3 DNA reads TGCGCCAGCAGCCTCACCGGGACAGACTCCTACGAGCAGTACTTC.

This clonotype turned up a few times. The chain employs TRBV12-3 or TRBV12-4 and TRBJ1-5; 7 bases align to TRBD1. This CDR3 is built from 15 residues. Trimming cost V 1 base and J 4 bases; bases outside gene matches: 4. This CDR3 is CASSLGDSRNQPQHF. The CDR3 DNA sequence: TGTGCCAGCAGTTTAGGGGACAGCCGTAATCAGCCCCAGCATTTT.

Many counts were recorded for this clonotype. The rearrangement links TRBV5-1 to TRBJ2-7, with 12 bases fitting TRBD2. This CDR3 is built from 14 residues. Germline-derived CDR1 and CDR2 are SGHRS and YFSETQ. V trimming: 6 bases; J trimming: 7 bases; junction bases outside the gene matches: 8. The DNA for the CDR3 is TGCGCCAGCACGTTCCTAGCGGGAGGGCAGGAGCAGTACTTC. Residues: CASTFLAGGQEQYF.

This clonotype was found a few times. This sequence joins TRBV9 and TRBJ2-7; 8 bases align to TRBD2. The CDR3 contains 14 residues. Germline CDR1 and CDR2: SGDLS and YYNGEE. V was pared by 4 bases and J by 1 base, with 4 bases of the junction left unmatched. CDR3 bases: TGTGCCAGCAGCCCCAGCGGGAGATCCTACGAGCAGTACTTC. It codes for CASSPSGRSYEQYF.

There are a few counts of this clonotype. The chain employs TRBV12-3 or TRBV12-4 and TRBJ1-4, with D possibly TRBD1 on 6 matching bases. The V and J ends lost 5 bases and 4 bases respectively, with 14 bases between them. The CDR3 loop spans 15 amino acids. CDR3 nucleotide sequence: TGTGCCAGCAGTAAAACAGGGTTCGGTAATGAAAAACTGTTTTTT. It is translated as CASSKTGFGNEKLFF.

This clonotype was observed at least ten times. This chain joins TRBV20-1 and TRBJ2-7, with D perhaps matching TRBD1 (6 bases). The CDR3 consists of 13 residues. Trimming left V 1 base short and J 1 base short, with 8 bases between. Germline CDR1 is DFQATT and CDR2 is SNEGSKA (reference sequence). The CDR3 spells CSARVRGSYEQYF. The CDR3 bases are TGCAGTGCTAGAGTCAGGGGATCCTACGAGCAGTACTTC.

This clonotype was observed a handful of times. This chain joins TRBV12-3 or TRBV12-4 and TRBJ1-2; D gene uncertain. The CDR3 is made up of 13 amino acids. The V end lost 3 bases, the J end lost 4 bases, and 9 bases lay between the germline ends. The chain's CDR3 is CASSFTSVYGYTF. CDR3 in DNA: TGTGCCAGCAGTTTTACTTCGGTCTATGGCTACACCTTC.

The chain links TRBV5-1 to TRBJ2-1, with D perhaps matching TRBD2 (5 bases). The V end lost 4 bases, the J end lost 1 base, and 12 bases lay between the germline ends. This CDR3 contains 15 residues. CDR1 is SGHRS, CDR2 YFSETQ, per germline. CDR3 sequence (DNA): TGCGCCAGCAGCGTGGAGGACCGGTCCTACAATGAGCAGTTCTTC. Residues: CASSVEDRSYNEQFF.